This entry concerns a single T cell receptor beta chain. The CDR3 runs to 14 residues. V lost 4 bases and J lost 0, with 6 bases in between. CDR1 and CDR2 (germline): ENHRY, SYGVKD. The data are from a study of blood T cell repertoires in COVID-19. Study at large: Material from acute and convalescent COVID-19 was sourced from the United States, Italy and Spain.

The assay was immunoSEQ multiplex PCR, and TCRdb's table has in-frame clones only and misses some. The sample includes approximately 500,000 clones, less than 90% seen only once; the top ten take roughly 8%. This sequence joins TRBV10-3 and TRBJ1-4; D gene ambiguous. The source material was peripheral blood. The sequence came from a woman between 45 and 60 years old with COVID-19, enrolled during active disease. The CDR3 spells CAISVAATNEKLFF. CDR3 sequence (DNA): TGTGCCATCAGTGTGGCAGCAACTAATGAAAAACTGTTTTTT.